These 2 T cell receptor beta chains came from one sample sequenced in a study of blood T cell repertoires in COVID-19 (TCRdb year 2020). Library method: the immunoSEQ multiplex PCR assay. The table comes from immuneACCESS by way of TCRdb, which keeps in-frame sequences with V and J called. Part of the clones is missing from these tables; in studies checked, under half for an unresolved V gene and the rest for unknown reasons. For this sample the table gives 140,000 to 150,000 clones, of which approximately 84% were detected only once. Roughly 45% of the sample is taken by the ten largest. Sequenced input: peripheral blood. The receptors come from a human donor in a cohort sampled during active COVID-19.

The V gene is TRBV6-6, the J gene TRBJ1-1, with D tentatively TRBD1 (5 bases). V lost 3 bases, J lost 5 bases, and 19 bases lay in between. Germline lookup yields CDR1 MNHNY and CDR2 SVGAGI (reference sequence). The CDR3 contains 16 residues. Written as DNA, the CDR3 is TGTGCCAGCAGTTATCCCAATGGGGCGGGAGGAACTGAAGCTTTCTTT. It specifies CASSYPNGAGGTEAFF.

This sequence joins TRBV7-9 and TRBJ1-3; no clear D. The germline V gene encodes CDR1 SEHNR and CDR2 FQNEAQ (reference sequence). V shed 4 bases and J shed 7 bases, with 11 bases lying between them. CDR3 length: 13 amino acids. The DNA of the CDR3 is TGTGCCAGCAGCTCAGATGGTTCTAACACCATATATTTT. Its protein is CASSSDGSNTIYF.